What follows are 16 T cell receptor beta chains derived from one specimen sequenced in a study of T cell changes during pregnancy in multiple sclerosis. Generated by immunoSEQ multiplex PCR, the TCRdb table keeps only in-frame clones and is missing some. The sample holds approximately 70,000 clones, more than 70% seen once. Sequences were derived from peripheral blood, sampled in the first trimester of pregnancy. These receptors were collected from a female donor in good health, enrolled as a control in a pregnancy study.

This chain connects TRBV7-9 to TRBJ1-4; 7 bases fit TRBD1. This CDR3 spans 15 amino acids. V was pared by 2 bases and J by 4 bases, with 4 bases of the junction left unmatched. Germline CDR1 and CDR2: SEHNR and FQNEAQ (reference sequence). The CDR3 nucleotides are TGTGCCAGCAGCTTATCGAGGGGGCGTAATGAAAAACTGTTTTTT. This gives the protein CASSLSRGRNEKLFF.

CDR3 in DNA: TGTGCCAGCAGCTTATCCCCAAACTACGGAAACACCATATATTTT. It is translated as CASSLSPNYGNTIYF. The V and J genes are TRBV7-9 and TRBJ1-3; D remains ambiguous. Germline V lookup: CDR1 SEHNR, CDR2 FQNEAQ (reference sequence). V was shortened by 2 bases and J by 4 bases, with 12 bases between the two germline ends. CDR3 length: 15 residues.

The rearrangement links TRBV7-8 to TRBJ2-5; D gene uncertain. This CDR3 contains 11 residues. V shed 6 bases and J shed 4 bases, with 6 bases lying between them. CDR1 is SGHVS, CDR2 FQNEAQ, per germline. The CDR3, as DNA: TGTGCCAGCAGGGCAGGAGAGACCCAGTACTTC. Translated: CASRAGETQYF.

V usage is TRBV5-1 and J usage is TRBJ2-3, with TRBD2 matching over 14 bases. The J segment lost 5 bases and the V segment lost 0 bases, leaving 5 bases of the junction unmatched. Germline V gives CDR1 SGHRS, CDR2 YFSETQ. The CDR3 has 17 residues. CDR3 region: CASSLGGTSGSGDTQYF. The DNA for the CDR3 is TGCGCCAGCAGCTTGGGAGGGACTAGCGGGAGTGGAGATACGCAGTATTTT. Full variable domain (outside the CDR3, taken from reference TRBV5-1 and TRBJ2-3): KAGVTQTPRYLIKTRGQQVTLSCSPISGHRSVSWYQQTPGQGLQFLFEYFSETQRNKGNFPGRFSGRQFSNSRSEMNVSTLELGDSALYLCASSLGGTSGSGDTQYFGPGTRLTVL.

The gene calls are TRBV7-8 and TRBJ1-5; D might be TRBD1 (6 bases). This CDR3 has 17 amino acids. CDR1 SGHVS and CDR2 FQNEAQ come from the germline V gene. Trimming left V 5 bases short and J 5 bases short, with 22 bases between. The DNA of the CDR3 is TGTGCCAGCAGCCCCACCGGGGGGGCCGACAGTTATCAGCCCCAGCATTTT. This encodes CASSPTGGADSYQPQHF.

CDR3 sequence: CASKDMAVADYNEQFF. CDR3 coding DNA: TGTGCCAGTAAGGATATGGCGGTAGCGGACTACAATGAGCAGTTCTTC. The chain links TRBV19 to TRBJ2-1, with D possibly being TRBD2 (6 bases). Trimming pared 7 bases from V and 3 bases from J, leaving 19 bases between. The CDR3 consists of 16 residues. Per the germline V gene, CDR1 is LNHDA and CDR2 is SQIVND (reference sequence).

The chain joins TRBV6-5 to TRBJ1-6; TRBD1 aligns across 9 bases. The length of the CDR3 is 15 residues. Germline values: CDR1 MNHEY, CDR2 SVGAGI. V lost 5 bases, J lost 8 bases, and 7 bases stayed unmatched. The DNA of the CDR3 is TGTGCCAGCAGTCCCGGGACAGGGAGAGATTCACCCCTCCACTTT. This sequence encodes CASSPGTGRDSPLHF.

V usage is TRBV11-2 and J usage is TRBJ2-4, with TRBD1 as a possible D gene (5 bases). Trimming removed 5 bases at V and 0 bases at J, with 11 bases between. Germline-derived CDR1 and CDR2 are SGHAT and FQNNGV. CDR3 length: 15 residues. Written as DNA, the CDR3 is TGTGCCAGCAGCCATACAAGGGGAGCCAAAAACATTCAGTACTTC. The encoded protein is CASSHTRGAKNIQYF. Together with reference TRBV11-2 and TRBJ2-4, the CDR3 gives the full variable domain: EAGVAQSPRYKIIEKRQSVAFWCNPISGHATLYWYQQILGQGPKLLIQFQNNGVVDDSQLPKDRFSAERLKGVDSTLKIQPAKLEDSAVYLCASSHTRGAKNIQYFGAGTRLSVL.

This chain uses TRBV10-2 with TRBJ1-1; 8 bases line up with TRBD1. CDR3 length: 15 residues. V lost 0 bases to trimming and J lost 6 bases; unmatched junction nucleotides: 6. Germline CDR1 WSHSY, CDR2 SAAADI. As DNA, the CDR3 is TGCGCCAGCAGTGAGTCGAGGACAGGGTATTCTGAAGCTTTCTTT. Its translation: CASSESRTGYSEAFF.

V usage is TRBV4-3 and J usage is TRBJ2-1; weak D call: TRBD2 (6 bases). The germline gives CDR1 LGHNA, CDR2 YSLEER. The CDR3 spans 15 residues. V lost 1 base, J lost 4 bases, and 11 bases lay in between. The CDR3 reads CASSQAGGEYNEQFF. Here the CDR3 DNA reads TGCGCCAGCAGCCAAGCCGGAGGGGAGTACAATGAGCAGTTCTTC.

V is TRBV18 and J is TRBJ1-5; TRBD1 matches 7 bases. The CDR3 contains 13 residues. Trimming cost V 3 bases and J 5 bases; bases outside gene matches: 1. Germline CDR1 reads KGHSH; CDR2 reads LQKENI. The CDR3 is CASSPGQYQPQHF. Written as DNA, the CDR3 is TGTGCCAGCTCACCGGGACAGTATCAGCCCCAGCATTTT.

The chain links TRBV5-1 to TRBJ1-2; D call uncertain. Germline-derived CDR1 and CDR2 are SGHRS and YFSETQ. V was shortened by 0 bases and J by 4 bases, with 10 bases between the two germline ends. This CDR3 contains 14 residues. The CDR3 protein is CASSLDDRSYGYTF. CDR3 bases: TGCGCCAGCAGCTTGGACGATAGGAGCTATGGCTACACCTTC.

This chain connects TRBV9 to TRBJ2-7; possibly TRBD2 for D (6 bases). Per the germline V gene, CDR1 is SGDLS and CDR2 is YYNGEE. The CDR3 loop spans 15 amino acids. V was pared by 3 bases and J by 2 bases, with 15 bases between. The CDR3 DNA sequence: TGTGCCAGCAGCGCATCGGGACTGGGCACCTACGAGCAGTACTTC. Amino acids: CASSASGLGTYEQYF.

The chain has TRBV11-3 and TRBJ2-3; 8 bases map to TRBD2. The V and J ends lost 4 bases and 6 bases, in that order; junction bases with no gene match: 18. This CDR3 is 18 amino acids long. Germline-derived CDR1 and CDR2 are SGHNT and YENEEA. This chain's CDR3 is CASSSGIRMAGGRDTQYF. In DNA form, the CDR3 reads TGTGCCAGCAGCTCGGGCATCAGGATGGCGGGGGGTCGGGATACGCAGTATTTT.

This clone has a single count. The CDR3 loop is CASSLAQGGGYTF. The CDR3 coding sequence is TGTGCCAGCAGCTTAGCACAGGGTGGTGGCTACACCTTC. The chain carries TRBV11-2 and TRBJ1-2; TRBD1 might be the D (6 bases). The CDR3 is 13 residues long. Germline values: CDR1 SGHAT, CDR2 FQNNGV. Trimming left V 1 base short and J 7 bases short, with 10 bases between.

This clone was seen a handful of times. The chain combines TRBV9 with TRBJ2-1, with TRBD2 as a possible D gene (5 bases). CDR1 SGDLS and CDR2 YYNGEE come from the germline V gene. The CDR3 length is 16 residues. Trimming stripped 2 bases from V and 6 bases from J, with 18 bases between. CDR3 amino acids: CASSVVRGSVSNEQFF. The CDR3 DNA sequence: TGTGCCAGCAGCGTGGTTCGGGGATCGGTTTCCAATGAGCAGTTCTTC.